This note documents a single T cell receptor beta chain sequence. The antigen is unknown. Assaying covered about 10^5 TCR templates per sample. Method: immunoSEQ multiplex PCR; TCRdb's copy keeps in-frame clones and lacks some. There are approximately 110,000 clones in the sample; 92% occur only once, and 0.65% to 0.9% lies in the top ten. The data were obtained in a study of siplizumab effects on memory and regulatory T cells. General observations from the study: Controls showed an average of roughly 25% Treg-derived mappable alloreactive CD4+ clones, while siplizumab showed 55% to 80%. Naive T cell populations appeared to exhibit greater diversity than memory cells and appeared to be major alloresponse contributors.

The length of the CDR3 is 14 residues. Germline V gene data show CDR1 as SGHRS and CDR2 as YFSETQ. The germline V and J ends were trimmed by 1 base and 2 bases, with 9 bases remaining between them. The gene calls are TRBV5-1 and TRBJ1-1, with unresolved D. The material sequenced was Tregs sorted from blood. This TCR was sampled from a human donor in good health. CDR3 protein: CASSLWQSNTEAFF. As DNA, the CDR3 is TGCGCCAGCAGCTTGTGGCAGAGTAACACTGAAGCTTTCTTT.